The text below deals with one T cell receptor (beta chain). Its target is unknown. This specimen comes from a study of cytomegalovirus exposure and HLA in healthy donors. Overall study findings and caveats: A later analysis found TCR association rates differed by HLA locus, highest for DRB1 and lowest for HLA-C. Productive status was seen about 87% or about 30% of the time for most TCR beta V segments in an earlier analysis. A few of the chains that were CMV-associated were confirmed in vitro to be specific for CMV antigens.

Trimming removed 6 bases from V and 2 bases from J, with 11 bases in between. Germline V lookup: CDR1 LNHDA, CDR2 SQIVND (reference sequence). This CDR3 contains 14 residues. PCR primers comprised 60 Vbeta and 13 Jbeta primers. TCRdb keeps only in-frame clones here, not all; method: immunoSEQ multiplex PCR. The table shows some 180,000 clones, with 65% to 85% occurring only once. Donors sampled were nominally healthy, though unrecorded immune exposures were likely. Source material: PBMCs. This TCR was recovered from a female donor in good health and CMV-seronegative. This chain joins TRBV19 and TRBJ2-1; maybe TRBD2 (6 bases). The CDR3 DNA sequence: TGTGCCAGTAGCCCCGGGGAGGCCTACAATGAGCAGTTCTTC. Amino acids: CASSPGEAYNEQFF.